This T cell receptor (beta chain) was identified in a study of blood T cell repertoires in COVID-19. Study as a whole: Sites in the United States, Italy and Spain provided acute and convalescent COVID-19 samples. T cells, B-cell-depleted T cells, or PBMCs provided the cDNA or gDNA that served as material.

This CDR3 spans 20 amino acids. Trimming took 4 bases from V and 4 from J; bases not matched to a gene: 22. CDR1 and CDR2 (germline): SGHRS, YFSETQ. Original handling: For nucleated cells, counts were estimated from reference gene primer amplification. TCRdb's copy holds only in-frame clones and misses some; the assay was immunoSEQ multiplex PCR. V, J and clone size derive from that table, while D and trimming were established from the DNA sequence. Of around 40,000 clones listed, approximately 84% are singletons. This receptor was taken from a human donor in a cohort sampled during active COVID-19. The specimen sequenced was peripheral blood. The chain links TRBV5-1 to TRBJ2-5, with 10 nucleotides matching TRBD1. CDR3 DNA sequence: TGCGCCAGCAGCCTGCCCTTTGTTCCAGAGGGACAGGGGCTTCGAGAGACCCAGTACTTC. Its protein is CASSLPFVPEGQGLRETQYF.